The rows below give T cell receptor beta chains drawn from one sample of a study of Ad26.COV2.S vaccination and SARS-CoV-2 variants. Sequencing used immunoSEQ multiplex PCR; TCRdb keeps in-frame clones, though not all of them. The data show some 290,000 clones, more than 70% seen once. The sample here was peripheral blood, taken in a trial of Ad26.COV2.S vaccine versus placebo. These receptors were taken from a person between 18 and 59 years old who received the Ad26.COV2.S COVID-19 vaccine or a placebo. The CDR3 runs from the conserved cysteine through the conserved F or W. The D gene is left open where the match is weak. Clone size is stated in some rows and not others, as once, few, many or a class when expanded.

>TRBJ2-3|-|TRBD2|16|TRBV4-1
CASSQVPAGGTDTQYF
TGCGCCAGCAGCCAAGTCCCAGCGGGGGGGACAGATACGCAGTATTTT
>TRBJ2-6|once|-|16|TRBV11-2
CASSLKGLSGANVLTF
TGTGCCAGCAGCTTAAAGGGGCTCTCTGGGGCCAACGTCCTGACTTTC
>TRBJ2-1|once|-|11|TRBV20-1
CSESFYNEQFF
TGCAGTGAATCCTTCTACAATGAGCAGTTCTTC
>TRBJ1-2|-|TRBD1|16|TRBV10-3
CAISERLDRESLGYTF
TGTGCCATCAGTGAGCGATTGGACAGGGAATCCCTAGGCTACACCTTC
>TRBJ2-7|-|TRBD2|15|TRBV6-5
CASSSRTSGTYEQYF
TGTGCCAGCAGTTCCCGGACTAGCGGTACCTACGAGCAGTACTTC
>TRBJ1-3|once|TRBD1|16|TRBV10-3
CAISDRDRGHGNTIYF
TGTGCCATCAGTGACCGGGACAGGGGGCACGGAAACACCATATATTTT
>TRBJ2-3|-|-|17|TRBV7-2
CASSLGIPAGYTDTQYF
TGTGCCAGCAGCTTAGGGATCCCAGCGGGCTACACAGATACGCAGTATTTT
>TRBJ1-4|-|-|15|TRBV6-5
CASSYSTGPGEKLFF
TGTGCCAGCAGTTACTCAACTGGACCCGGGGAAAAACTGTTTTTT
>TRBJ1-1|-|-|13|TRBV10-3
CATTGLAGTEAFF
TGTGCCACCACCGGGCTGGCAGGCACTGAAGCTTTCTTT
>TRBJ2-7|-|-|12|TRBV10-3
CATRAPAYEQYF
TGTGCCACCCGGGCCCCGGCCTACGAGCAGTACTTC
>TRBJ1-5|-|-|14|TRBV30
CAWGRTNEYQPQHF
TGTGCCTGGGGTAGGACAAACGAGTATCAGCCCCAGCATTTT
>TRBJ2-2|-|TRBD2|16|TRBV19
CASSTPSGGGTGELFF
TGTGCCAGTAGTACCCCCTCGGGGGGGGGCACCGGGGAGCTGTTTTTT
>TRBJ2-7|-|-|18|TRBV4-1
CASSQDSPGAIPSYEQYF
TGCGCCAGCAGCCAAGATTCCCCAGGGGCGATCCCCTCCTACGAGCAGTACTTC
>TRBJ2-5|-|TRBD2|12|TRBV5-1
CASSSGGETQYF
TGCGCCAGCAGCTCCGGGGGGGAGACCCAGTACTTC
>TRBJ2-6|-|TRBD1|16|TRBV19
CASSNRGLSGANVLTF
TGTGCCAGTAGTAACAGGGGGCTGAGTGGGGCCAACGTCCTGACTTTC
>TRBJ2-7|few|-|14|TRBV7-9
CASSSQTVSYEQYF
TGTGCCAGCAGCTCTCAGACAGTCTCCTACGAGCAGTACTTC
>TRBJ1-4|-|TRBD1|15|TRBV7-9
CASSLRDRGGEKLFF
TGTGCCAGCAGCTTAAGGGACAGGGGAGGAGAAAAACTGTTTTTT
>TRBJ2-7|-|-|14|TRBV7-6
CASSLDRSSYEQYF
TGTGCCAGCAGCTTAGACAGGAGCTCCTACGAGCAGTACTTC
>TRBJ2-5|-|-|14|TRBV3-1/TRBV3-2
CASSQGGLQETQYF
TGTGCCAGCAGCCAAGGTGGTCTCCAAGAGACCCAGTACTTC
>TRBJ2-2|-|-|15|TRBV7-2
CASSFLNRNTGELFF
TGTGCCAGCAGCTTCCTAAATCGGAACACCGGGGAGCTGTTTTTT
>TRBJ2-3|-|-|17|TRBV13
CASSPGLRDSGTDTQYF
TGTGCCAGCAGCCCTGGACTCCGGGACTCCGGCACAGATACGCAGTATTTT
>TRBJ2-5|-|TRBD2|15|TRBV3-1/TRBV3-2
CASSPPSGGAETQYF
TGTGCCAGCAGCCCCCCTAGCGGGGGGGCGGAGACCCAGTACTTC
>TRBJ2-7|-|TRBD2|15|TRBV6-5
CASSRGEGSSYEQYF
TGTGCCAGCAGCCGAGGGGAGGGAAGCTCCTACGAGCAGTACTTC
>TRBJ2-1|once|-|10|TRBV7-9
CASSGNEQFF
TGTGCCAGCTCTGGAAATGAGCAGTTCTTC
>TRBJ1-6|-|-|14|TRBV4-2
CASHLGAGNSPLHF
TGTGCCAGCCACCTTGGGGCAGGGAATTCACCCCTCCACTTT
>TRBJ1-6|once|-|17|TRBV5-4
CASSSGGASSYNSPLHF
TGTGCCAGCAGCTCCGGGGGGGCCAGCTCCTATAATTCACCCCTCCACTTT
>TRBJ2-1|-|TRBD2|15|TRBV9
CASSVDGGAADEQFF
TGTGCCAGCAGCGTAGACGGGGGGGCCGCGGATGAGCAGTTCTTC
>TRBJ2-1|-|TRBD1|16|TRBV6-1
CASSARQGGSYNEQFF
TGTGCCAGCAGTGCCCGACAGGGGGGGTCCTACAATGAGCAGTTCTTC
>TRBJ2-1|-|TRBD1|15|TRBV5-1
CASSLGQIIYNEQFF
TGCGCCAGCAGCCTGGGACAGATTATATACAATGAGCAGTTCTTC
>TRBJ1-3|-|-|15|TRBV12-5
CASGLDRDGSDTIYF
TGTGCTAGTGGTTTGGACCGGGACGGGTCGGACACCATATATTTT
>TRBJ2-4|-|-|15|TRBV6-2/TRBV6-3
CASSSARAAKNIQYF
TGTGCCAGCAGTTCCGCGAGGGCGGCCAAAAACATTCAGTACTTC
>TRBJ1-5|-|-|13|TRBV6-2/TRBV6-3
CASSRGGGQPQHF
TGTGCCAGCAGTCGGGGGGGCGGGCAGCCCCAGCATTTT
>TRBJ2-2|once|-|16|TRBV11-2
CASSSEYRVVTGELFF
TGTGCCAGCAGCTCTGAATACAGGGTTGTTACCGGGGAGCTGTTTTTT
>TRBJ2-5|-|TRBD2|17|TRBV7-2
CASSLRGSGGIQETQYF
TGTGCCAGCAGCTTAAGAGGTAGCGGGGGGATACAAGAGACCCAGTACTTC
>TRBJ2-3|-|-|12|TRBV18
CASSPRPDTQYF
TGTGCCAGCTCACCACGTCCAGATACGCAGTATTTT
>TRBJ2-1|-|TRBD2|19|TRBV4-3
CASSQGSLAGFLSYNEQFF
TGCGCCAGCAGCCAGGGGAGCCTAGCGGGGTTCCTTTCCTACAATGAGCAGTTCTTC
>TRBJ2-7|-|-|14|TRBV6-2/TRBV6-3
CASSYSLPSYEQYF
TGTGCCAGCAGTTACTCCCTCCCCTCCTACGAGCAGTACTTC
>TRBJ2-7|-|TRBD2|17|TRBV13
CASSSPGGLAAPYEQYF
TGTGCCAGCAGCTCCCCTGGCGGACTAGCGGCTCCCTACGAGCAGTACTTC
>TRBJ2-7|-|TRBD1|16|TRBV5-1
CASSLALGQPSYEQYF
TGCGCCAGCAGCTTGGCGTTGGGACAGCCAAGCTACGAGCAGTACTTC
>TRBJ1-2|once|-|15|TRBV19
CASSLQGVGNYGYTF
TGTGCCAGTAGTCTCCAAGGGGTGGGGAACTATGGCTACACCTTC
>TRBJ1-6|-|TRBD1|13|TRBV5-1
CASSFDRVTPLHF
TGCGCCAGCAGCTTCGACAGGGTTACACCCCTCCACTTT
>TRBJ2-5|-|-|16|TRBV21-1
CASTSFTRANQETQYF
TGTGCCAGCACCTCCTTCACCAGGGCGAACCAAGAGACCCAGTACTTC
>TRBJ1-4|-|-|16|TRBV6-2/TRBV6-3
CASSSPLEPVNEKLFF
TGTGCCAGCAGTTCCCCTTTGGAGCCTGTTAATGAAAAACTGTTTTTT
>TRBJ2-1|-|-|15|TRBV30
CAWSVLGDYYNEQFF
TGTGCCTGGAGTGTACTAGGAGACTATTACAATGAGCAGTTCTTC
>TRBJ1-1|-|-|18|TRBV12-5
CASGRMLPPDGLTGEAFF
TGTGCTAGTGGTAGAATGCTTCCCCCCGACGGCCTAACAGGTGAAGCTTTCTTT
>TRBJ1-1|-|TRBD1|15|TRBV5-1
CASSPWTGKNTEAFF
TGCGCCAGCAGCCCCTGGACAGGGAAGAACACTGAAGCTTTCTTT
>TRBJ2-7|-|TRBD2|15|TRBV19
CASSMTGTTSYEQYF
TGTGCCAGTAGTATGACCGGGACTACCTCCTACGAGCAGTACTTC